The count of the clone carrying this T cell receptor (beta chain) is one. The data derive from a study of T cell changes during pregnancy in multiple sclerosis. TCRdb keeps only in-frame clones here, not all; method: immunoSEQ multiplex PCR. The sample lists nearly 50,000 clones, about 94% occurring once. Germline V lookup: CDR1 MGHRA, CDR2 YSYEKL. This CDR3 has 15 residues. Trimming stripped 4 bases from V and 4 bases from J, with 13 bases between. The specimen comprised CD4+ T cells from peripheral blood mononuclear cells, sampled in the first trimester of pregnancy. The V call is TRBV4-1, the J call TRBJ2-2, with D perhaps matching TRBD1 (6 bases). This TCR came from a female donor with multiple sclerosis, enrolled in a pregnancy study. The CDR3 is CASSRQATATGELFF. DNA of the CDR3: TGCGCCAGCAGCCGACAGGCGACAGCCACCGGGGAGCTGTTTTTT.